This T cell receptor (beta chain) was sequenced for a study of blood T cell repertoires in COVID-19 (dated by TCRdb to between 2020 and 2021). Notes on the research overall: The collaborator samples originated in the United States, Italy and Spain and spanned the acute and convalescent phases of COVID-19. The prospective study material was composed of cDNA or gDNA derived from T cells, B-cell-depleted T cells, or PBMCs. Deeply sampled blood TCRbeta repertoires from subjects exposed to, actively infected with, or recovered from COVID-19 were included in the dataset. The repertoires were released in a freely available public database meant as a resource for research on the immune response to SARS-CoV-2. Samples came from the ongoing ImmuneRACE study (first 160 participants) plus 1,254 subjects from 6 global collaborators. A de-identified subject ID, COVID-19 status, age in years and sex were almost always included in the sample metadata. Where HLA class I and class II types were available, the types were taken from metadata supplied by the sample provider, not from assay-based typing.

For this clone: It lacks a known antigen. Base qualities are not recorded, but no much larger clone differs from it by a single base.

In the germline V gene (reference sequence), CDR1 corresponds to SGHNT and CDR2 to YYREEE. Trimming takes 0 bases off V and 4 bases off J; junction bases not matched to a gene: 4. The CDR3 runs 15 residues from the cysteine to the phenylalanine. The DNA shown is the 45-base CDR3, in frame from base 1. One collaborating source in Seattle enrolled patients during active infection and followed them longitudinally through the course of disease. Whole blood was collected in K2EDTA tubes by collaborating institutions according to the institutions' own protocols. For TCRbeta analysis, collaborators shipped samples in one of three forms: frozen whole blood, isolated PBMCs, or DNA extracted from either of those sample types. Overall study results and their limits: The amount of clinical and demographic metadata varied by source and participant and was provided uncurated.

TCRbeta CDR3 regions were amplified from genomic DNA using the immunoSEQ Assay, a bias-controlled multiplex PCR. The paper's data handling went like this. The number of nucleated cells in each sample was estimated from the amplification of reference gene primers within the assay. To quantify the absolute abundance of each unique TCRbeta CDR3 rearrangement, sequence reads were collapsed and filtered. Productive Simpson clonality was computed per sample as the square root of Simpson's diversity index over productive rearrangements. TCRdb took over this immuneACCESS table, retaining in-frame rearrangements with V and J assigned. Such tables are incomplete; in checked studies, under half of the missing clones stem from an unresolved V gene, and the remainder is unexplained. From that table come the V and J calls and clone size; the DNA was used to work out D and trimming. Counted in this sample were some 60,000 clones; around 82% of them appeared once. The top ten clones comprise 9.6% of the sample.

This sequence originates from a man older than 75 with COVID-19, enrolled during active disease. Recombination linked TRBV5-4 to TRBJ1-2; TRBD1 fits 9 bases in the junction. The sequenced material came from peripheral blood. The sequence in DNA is TGTGCCAGCAGCTTGGGACAGGGGGTCCCCTATGGCTACACCTTC. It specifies CASSLGQGVPYGYTF. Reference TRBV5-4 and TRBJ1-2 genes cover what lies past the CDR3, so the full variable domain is ETGVTQSPTHLIKTRGQQVTLRCSSQSGHNTVSWYQQALGQGPQFIFQYYREEENGRGNFPPRFSGLQFPNYSSELNVNALELDDSALYLCASSLGQGVPYGYTFGSGTRLTVV.